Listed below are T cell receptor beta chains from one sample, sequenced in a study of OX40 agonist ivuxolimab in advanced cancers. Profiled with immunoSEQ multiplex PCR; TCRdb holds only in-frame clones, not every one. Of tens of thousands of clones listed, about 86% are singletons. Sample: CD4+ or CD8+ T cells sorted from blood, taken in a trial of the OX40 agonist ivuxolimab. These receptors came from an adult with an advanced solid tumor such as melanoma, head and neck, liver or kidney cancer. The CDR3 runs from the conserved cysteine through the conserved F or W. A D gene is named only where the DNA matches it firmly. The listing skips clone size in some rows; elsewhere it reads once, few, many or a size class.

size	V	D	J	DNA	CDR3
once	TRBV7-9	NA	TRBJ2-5	TGTGCCAGCAGCCTTGGGCGGAGGGAGACCCAGTACTTC	CASSLGRRETQYF
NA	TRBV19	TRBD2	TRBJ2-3	TGTGCCAGTAGTAGTAGCGGGCTAGGCGCAGATACGCAGTATTTT	CASSSSGLGADTQYF
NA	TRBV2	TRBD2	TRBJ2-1	TGTGCCAGCAGTGACGGGAGGACCTACAATGAGCAGTTCTTC	CASSDGRTYNEQFF
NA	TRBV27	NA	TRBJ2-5	TGTGCCAGCAGACCGGGACATGAAGCCAAGGGAGAGACCCAGTACTTC	CASRPGHEAKGETQYF
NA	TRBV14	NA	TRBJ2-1	TGTGCCAGCAGCCAAGGTGTAAACCGGCTTGAGCAGTTCTTC	CASSQGVNRLEQFF
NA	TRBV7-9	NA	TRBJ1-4	TGTGCCAGCAGCAGAGTCCGATCAACTAATGAAAAACTGTTTTTT	CASSRVRSTNEKLFF
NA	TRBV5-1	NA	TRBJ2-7	TGCGCCAGCAGCTTGGCCGAGACTTTCGGGGACGAGCAGTACTTC	CASSLAETFGDEQYF
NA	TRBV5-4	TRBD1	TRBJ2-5	TGTGCCAGCAGCTTCCCAGGGGGCCGAGCGGAGGGAGAGACCCAGTACTTC	CASSFPGGRAEGETQYF
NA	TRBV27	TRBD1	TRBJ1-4	TGTGCCAGCAGAATCCGAGGGGGCTTGACTAATGAAAAACTGTTTTTT	CASRIRGGLTNEKLFF
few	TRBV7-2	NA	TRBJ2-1	TGTGCCAGCACCCCGGGACGGTGGACCTACAATGAGCAGTTCTTC	CASTPGRWTYNEQFF
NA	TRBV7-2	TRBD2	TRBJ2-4	TGTGCCAGCAGACGGACTAGCGGGAACACTCAGTACTTC	CASRRTSGNTQYF
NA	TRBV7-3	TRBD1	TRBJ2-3	TGTGCCAGCAGCTTAAATCCCGGGACAGGTACAGATACGCAGTATTTT	CASSLNPGTGTDTQYF
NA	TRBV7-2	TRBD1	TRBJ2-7	TGTGCCAGCAGCAAATGGACAGGGCCGAGCTCCTACGAGCAGTACTTC	CASSKWTGPSSYEQYF
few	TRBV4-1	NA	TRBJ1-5	TGCGCCAGCAGCACCCGGGACGAACAGCCCCAGCATTTT	CASSTRDEQPQHF
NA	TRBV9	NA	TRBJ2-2	TGTGCCAGCAGCGTAGTAGCAGGGTCAAGGAACACCGGGGAGCTGTTTTTT	CASSVVAGSRNTGELFF
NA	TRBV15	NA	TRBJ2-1	TGTGCCACCAGCACCGGACAGTCCGGCTCCTACAATGAGCAGTTCTTC	CATSTGQSGSYNEQFF
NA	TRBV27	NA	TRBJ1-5	TGTGCCAGCAGTTTTGGGGGGGGCTTAGATCAGCCCCAGCATTTT	CASSFGGGLDQPQHF
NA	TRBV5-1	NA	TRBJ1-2	TGCGCCAGCAGCCGGGAAAGAGAGACAGGCGGGGATGGCTACACCTTC	CASSRERETGGDGYTF
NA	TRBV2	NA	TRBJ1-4	TGTGCCAGCAGTCCCCCCGGAGGCTATAATGAAAAACTGTTTTTT	CASSPPGGYNEKLFF
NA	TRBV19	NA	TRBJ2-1	TGTGCCAGTACCGGGCGCGATGAGCAGTTCTTC	CASTGRDEQFF
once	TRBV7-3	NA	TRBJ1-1	TGTGCCAGCAGCTCGTACACAGGCACTGAAGCTTTCTTT	CASSSYTGTEAFF
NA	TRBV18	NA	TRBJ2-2	TGTGCCAGCTCACCCGAATTAAACACCGGGGAGCTGTTTTTT	CASSPELNTGELFF
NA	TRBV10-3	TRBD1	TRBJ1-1	TGTGCCACCTCCCCGGGACAGGGCTTGACTGAAGCTTTCTTT	CATSPGQGLTEAFF
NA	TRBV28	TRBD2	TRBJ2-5	TGTGCCAGCAGTTTAGGCTCTGTAGCGGGAGGGAGAGAGACCCAGTACTTC	CASSLGSVAGGRETQYF
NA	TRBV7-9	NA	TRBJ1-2	TGTGCCAGCAGCACCCCTGGGGGGGGAGGCTACACCTTC	CASSTPGGGGYTF
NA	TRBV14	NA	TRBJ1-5	TGTGCCAGCAGCCAAGAGCCAATAGTCCCCTCCCGGCGGACGGATAGCAATCAGCCCCAGCATTTT	CASSQEPIVPSRRTDSNQPQHF
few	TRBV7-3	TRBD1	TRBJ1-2	TGTGCCAGCAGCCCCAGGACAGGGGAGATCTCTGGCTACACCTTC	CASSPRTGEISGYTF
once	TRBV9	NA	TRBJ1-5	TGTGCCAGCAGCCCAGGGACAATTGGCAATCAGCCCCAGCATTTT	CASSPGTIGNQPQHF
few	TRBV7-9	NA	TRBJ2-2	TGTGCCAGCAGCTTAGGCGGTTTAGCCGGGGAGCTGTTTTTT	CASSLGGLAGELFF
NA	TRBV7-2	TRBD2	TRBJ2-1	TGTGCCAGCAGCTTAGTGTCTAGCGGGAGTAGTAGGGAGCAGTTCTTC	CASSLVSSGSSREQFF
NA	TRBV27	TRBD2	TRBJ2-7	TGTGCCAGCACTTTACTAGCGGGAGCCTCCTACGAACAGTACTTC	CASTLLAGASYEQYF
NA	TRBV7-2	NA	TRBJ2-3	TGTGCCAGCAGCTTAGATAAGGATACGCAGTATTTT	CASSLDKDTQYF
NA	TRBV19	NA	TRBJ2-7	TGTGCCAGTAGTATTTCAAGGGGCGACTACGAGCAGTACTTC	CASSISRGDYEQYF
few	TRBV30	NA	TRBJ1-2	TGTGCCTTCCGGTGGAAAACAGGCTATGGCTACACCTTC	CAFRWKTGYGYTF
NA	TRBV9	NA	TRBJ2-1	TGTGCCAGCAGCGTCGGACGGTACAATGAGCAGTTCTTC	CASSVGRYNEQFF
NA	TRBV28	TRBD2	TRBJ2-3	TGTGCCAGCAGTTCCCCAAGCGGGAGAACAGATACGCAGTATTTT	CASSSPSGRTDTQYF
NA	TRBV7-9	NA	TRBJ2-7	TGTGCCAGCAGCTTAATCAGGTCGGGCAGGGGGGGCGAGCAGTACTTC	CASSLIRSGRGGEQYF
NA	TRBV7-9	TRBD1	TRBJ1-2	TGTGCCAGCAGCCCCATGGGACAGGGGAACTATGGCTACACCTTC	CASSPMGQGNYGYTF
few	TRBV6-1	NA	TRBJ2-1	TGTGCCAGCAGTGTCAGTCTGGTGGAGCAGTTCTTC	CASSVSLVEQFF
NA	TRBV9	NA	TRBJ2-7	TGTGCCAGCAGCGTAGGTCCGGGAGTGGACTACGAGCAGTACTTC	CASSVGPGVDYEQYF